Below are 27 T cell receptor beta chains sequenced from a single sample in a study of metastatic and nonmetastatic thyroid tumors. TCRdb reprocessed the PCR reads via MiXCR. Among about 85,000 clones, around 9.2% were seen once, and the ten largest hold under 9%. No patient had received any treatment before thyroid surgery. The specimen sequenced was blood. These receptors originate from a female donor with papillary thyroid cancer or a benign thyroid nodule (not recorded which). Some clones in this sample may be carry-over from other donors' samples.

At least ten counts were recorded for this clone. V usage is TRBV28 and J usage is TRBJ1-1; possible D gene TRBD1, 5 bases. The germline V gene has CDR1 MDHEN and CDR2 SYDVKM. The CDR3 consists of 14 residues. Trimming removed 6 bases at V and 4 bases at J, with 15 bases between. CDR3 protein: CASRDLLGGTEAFF. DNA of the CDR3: TGTGCCAGCAGGGACCTCCTGGGGGGCACTGAAGCTTTCTTT.

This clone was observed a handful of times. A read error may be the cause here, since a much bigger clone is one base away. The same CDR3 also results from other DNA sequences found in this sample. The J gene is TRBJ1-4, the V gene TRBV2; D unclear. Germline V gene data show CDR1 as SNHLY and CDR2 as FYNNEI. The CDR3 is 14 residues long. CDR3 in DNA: TGTGCCAGCAGCCCGGGTTGGAATAATGAGAAACTGTTTTTT. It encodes CASSPGWNNEKLFF.

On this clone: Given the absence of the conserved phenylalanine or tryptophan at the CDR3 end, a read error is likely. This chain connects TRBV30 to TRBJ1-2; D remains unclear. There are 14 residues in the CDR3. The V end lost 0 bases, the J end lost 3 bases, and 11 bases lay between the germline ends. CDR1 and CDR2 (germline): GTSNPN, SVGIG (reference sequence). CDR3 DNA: TGTGCCTGGAGTGTACGGCGGGATGACTATGGCTACACCTAC. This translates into CAWSVRRDDYGYTY.

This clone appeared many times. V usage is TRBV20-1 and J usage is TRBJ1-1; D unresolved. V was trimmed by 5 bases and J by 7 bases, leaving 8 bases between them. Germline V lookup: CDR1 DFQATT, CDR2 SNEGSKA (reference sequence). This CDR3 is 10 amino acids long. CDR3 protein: CSAVDLEAFF. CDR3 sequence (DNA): TGCAGTGCTGTGGACCTTGAAGCTTTCTTT.

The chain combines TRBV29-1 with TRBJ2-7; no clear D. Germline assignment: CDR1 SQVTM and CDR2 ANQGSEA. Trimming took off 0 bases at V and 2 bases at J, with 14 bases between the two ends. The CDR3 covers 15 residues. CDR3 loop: CSVEDRKYPTYEQYF. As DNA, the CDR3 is TGCAGCGTTGAAGACAGGAAGTACCCAACCTACGAGCAGTACTTC.

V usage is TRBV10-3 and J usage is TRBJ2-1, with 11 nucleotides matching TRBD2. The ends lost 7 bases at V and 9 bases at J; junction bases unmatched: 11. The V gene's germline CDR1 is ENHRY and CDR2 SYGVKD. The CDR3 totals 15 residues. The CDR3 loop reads CAIIVGGSGGGEQFF. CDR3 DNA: TGTGCCATCATTGTAGGTGGTAGCGGGGGGGGTGAGCAGTTCTTC.

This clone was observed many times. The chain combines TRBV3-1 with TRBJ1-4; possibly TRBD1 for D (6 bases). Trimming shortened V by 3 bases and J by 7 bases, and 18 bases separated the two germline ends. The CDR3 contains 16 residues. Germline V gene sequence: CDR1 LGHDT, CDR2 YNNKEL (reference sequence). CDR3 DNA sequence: TGTGCCAGCAGCCAGATCTGGGGGGGCGTTGGTGAAAAACTGTTTTTT. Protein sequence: CASSQIWGGVGEKLFF.

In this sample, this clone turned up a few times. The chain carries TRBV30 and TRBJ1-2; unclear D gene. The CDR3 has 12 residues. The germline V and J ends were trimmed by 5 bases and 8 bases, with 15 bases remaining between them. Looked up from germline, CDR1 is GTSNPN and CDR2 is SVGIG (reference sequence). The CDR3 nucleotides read TGTGCCTGGGCTGGGCCAACTAAAGGCTACACCTTC. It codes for CAWAGPTKGYTF.

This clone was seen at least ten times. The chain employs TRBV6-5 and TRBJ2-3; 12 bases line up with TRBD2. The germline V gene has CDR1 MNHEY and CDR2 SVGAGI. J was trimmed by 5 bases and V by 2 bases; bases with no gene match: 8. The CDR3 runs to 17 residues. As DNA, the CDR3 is TGTGCCAGCAGTTACCCCTCTAGCGGGGGGGCCAAAGATACGCAGTATTTT. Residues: CASSYPSSGGAKDTQYF.

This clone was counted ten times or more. The DNA for the CDR3 is TGTGCCATAAGGGGGAGGGGAGGGCAGCCCCAGCATTTT. This codes for CAIRGRGGQPQHF. The genes are TRBV2 and TRBJ1-5, with D tentatively TRBD1 (6 bases). V was shortened by 10 bases and J by 7 bases, with 17 bases between the two germline ends. Germline V gene sequence: CDR1 SNHLY, CDR2 FYNNEI. The CDR3 runs 13 residues.

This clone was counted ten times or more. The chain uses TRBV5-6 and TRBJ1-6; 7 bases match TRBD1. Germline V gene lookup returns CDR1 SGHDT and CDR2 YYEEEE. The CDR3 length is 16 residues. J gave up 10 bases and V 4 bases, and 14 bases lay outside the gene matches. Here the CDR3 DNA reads TGTGCCAGCAGCACACTTGAGGGGACAGTAAGGTCACCCCTCCACTTT. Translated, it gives CASSTLEGTVRSPLHF.

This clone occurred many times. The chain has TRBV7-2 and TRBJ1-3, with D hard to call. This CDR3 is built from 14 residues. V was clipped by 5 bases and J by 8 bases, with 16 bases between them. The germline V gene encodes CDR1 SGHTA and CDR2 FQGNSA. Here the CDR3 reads CASSPGPTSDTIYF. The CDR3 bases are TGTGCCAGCAGCCCGGGCCCCACCTCGGACACCATATATTTT.

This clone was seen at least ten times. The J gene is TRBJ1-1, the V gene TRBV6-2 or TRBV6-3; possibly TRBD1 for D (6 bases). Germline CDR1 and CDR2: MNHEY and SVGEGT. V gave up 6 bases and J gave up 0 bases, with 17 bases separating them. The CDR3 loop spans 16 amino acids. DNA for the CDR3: TGTGCCAGCAGATATCAATCAGGGGCCTTGAACACTGAAGCTTTCTTT. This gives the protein CASRYQSGALNTEAFF.

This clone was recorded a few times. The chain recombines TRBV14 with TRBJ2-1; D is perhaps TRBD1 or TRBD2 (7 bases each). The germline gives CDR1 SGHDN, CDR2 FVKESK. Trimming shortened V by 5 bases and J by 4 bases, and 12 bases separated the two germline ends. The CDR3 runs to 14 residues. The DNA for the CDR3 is TGTGCCAGCAGCAGCCAGGGGGGGTACAATGAGCAGTTCTTC. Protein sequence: CASSSQGGYNEQFF. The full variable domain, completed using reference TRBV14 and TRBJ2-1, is EAGVTQFPSHSVIEKGQTVTLRCDPISGHDNLYWYRRVMGKEIKFLLHFVKESKQDESGMPNNRFLAERTGGTYSTLKVQPAELEDSGVYFCASSSQGGYNEQFFGPGTRLTVL.

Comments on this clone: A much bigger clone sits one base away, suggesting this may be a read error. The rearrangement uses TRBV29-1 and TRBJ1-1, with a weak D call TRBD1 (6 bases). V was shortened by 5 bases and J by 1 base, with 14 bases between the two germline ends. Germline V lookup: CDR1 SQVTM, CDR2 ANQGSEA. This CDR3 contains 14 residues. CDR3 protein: CSVCTGHTNTEAFF. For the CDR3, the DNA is TGCAGCGTTTGCACGGGACATACGAACACTGAAGCTTTCTTT.

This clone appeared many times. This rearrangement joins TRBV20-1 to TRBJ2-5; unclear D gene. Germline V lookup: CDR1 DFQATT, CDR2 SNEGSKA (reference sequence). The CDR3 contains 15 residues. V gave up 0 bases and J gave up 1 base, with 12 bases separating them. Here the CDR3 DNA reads TGCAGTGCTAGAGATGGGGTAGCAGCCCAAGAGACCCAGTACTTC. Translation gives CSARDGVAAQETQYF.

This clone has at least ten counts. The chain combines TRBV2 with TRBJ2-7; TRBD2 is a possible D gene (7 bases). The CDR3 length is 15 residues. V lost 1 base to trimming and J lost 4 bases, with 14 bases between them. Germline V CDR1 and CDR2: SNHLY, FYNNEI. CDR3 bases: TGTGCCAGCAGTGAAGGGGGGGGGGCCCTTTACGAGCAGTACTTC. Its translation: CASSEGGGALYEQYF.

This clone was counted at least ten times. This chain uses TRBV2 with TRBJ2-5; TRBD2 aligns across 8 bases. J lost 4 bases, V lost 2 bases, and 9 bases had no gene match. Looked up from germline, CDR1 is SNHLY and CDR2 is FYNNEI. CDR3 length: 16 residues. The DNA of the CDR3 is TGTGCCAGCAGTGAATCGGGACTAGTGGGGCGAGAGACCCAGTACTTC. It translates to CASSESGLVGRETQYF.

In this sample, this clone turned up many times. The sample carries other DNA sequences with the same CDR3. CDR3 loop: CASSDSSGGATDTQYF. CDR3 nucleotides: TGTGCCAGCAGTGACTCGAGCGGGGGGGCCACAGATACGCAGTATTTT. The chain carries TRBV6-4 and TRBJ2-3; 10 bases line up with TRBD2. The CDR3 runs to 16 residues. The V gene's germline CDR1 is MRHNA and CDR2 SNTAGT. Germline trimming cut 0 bases from V and 2 bases from J; bases unmatched to any gene: 2.

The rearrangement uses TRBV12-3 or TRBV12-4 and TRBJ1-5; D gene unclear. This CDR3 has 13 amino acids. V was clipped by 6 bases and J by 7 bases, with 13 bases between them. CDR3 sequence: CASSLNIGQPQHF. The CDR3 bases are TGTGCCAGCAGCCTGAACATAGGGCAGCCCCAGCATTTT.

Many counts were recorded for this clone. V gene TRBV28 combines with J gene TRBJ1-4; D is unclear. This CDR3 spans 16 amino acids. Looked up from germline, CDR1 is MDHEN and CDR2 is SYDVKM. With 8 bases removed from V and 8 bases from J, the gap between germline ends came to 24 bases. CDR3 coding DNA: TGTGCCAGCGTTCCCTCTTTACGAGGAGTAGGGGAAAAACTGTTTTTT. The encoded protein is CASVPSLRGVGEKLFF.

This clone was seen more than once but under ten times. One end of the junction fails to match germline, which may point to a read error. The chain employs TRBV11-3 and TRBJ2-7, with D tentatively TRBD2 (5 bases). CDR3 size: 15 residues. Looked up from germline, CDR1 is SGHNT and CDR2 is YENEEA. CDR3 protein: CASSPAAGRSRNLGF. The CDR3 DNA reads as TGTGCCAGCAGCCCCGCCGCGGGTAGGAGCCGAAACTTGGGGTTC.

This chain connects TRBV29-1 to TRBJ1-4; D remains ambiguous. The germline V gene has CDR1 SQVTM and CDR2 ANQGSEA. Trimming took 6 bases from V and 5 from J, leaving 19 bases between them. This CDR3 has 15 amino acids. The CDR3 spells CSVAPSGPLNEKLFF. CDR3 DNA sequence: TGCAGCGTAGCCCCCAGTGGGCCCCTAAATGAAAAACTGTTTTTT.

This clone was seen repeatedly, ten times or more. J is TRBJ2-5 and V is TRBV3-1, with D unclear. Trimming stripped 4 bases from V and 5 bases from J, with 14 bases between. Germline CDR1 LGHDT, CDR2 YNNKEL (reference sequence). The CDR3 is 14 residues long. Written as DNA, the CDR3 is TGTGCCAGCAGCCCAATGAGAGGTGGTGAGACCCAGTACTTC. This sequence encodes CASSPMRGGETQYF.

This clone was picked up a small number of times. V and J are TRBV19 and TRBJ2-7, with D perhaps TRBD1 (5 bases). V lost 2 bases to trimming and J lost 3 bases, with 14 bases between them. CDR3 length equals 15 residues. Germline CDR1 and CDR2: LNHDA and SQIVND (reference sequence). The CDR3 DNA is TGTGCCAGTAGTATACTAGGGGAAACCAACTACGAGCAGTACTTC. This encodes CASSILGETNYEQYF.

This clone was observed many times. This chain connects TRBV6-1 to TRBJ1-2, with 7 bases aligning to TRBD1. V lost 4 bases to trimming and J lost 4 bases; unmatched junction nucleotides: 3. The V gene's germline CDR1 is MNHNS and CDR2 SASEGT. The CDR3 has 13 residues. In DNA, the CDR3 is TGTGCCAGCAGTGGACAGGGAGGCTATGGCTACACCTTC. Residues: CASSGQGGYGYTF.

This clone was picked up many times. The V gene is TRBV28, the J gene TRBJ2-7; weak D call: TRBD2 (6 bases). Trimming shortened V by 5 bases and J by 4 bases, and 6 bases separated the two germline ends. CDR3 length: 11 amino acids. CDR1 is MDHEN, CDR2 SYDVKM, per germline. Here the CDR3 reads CASSGGYEQYF. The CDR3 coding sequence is TGTGCCAGCAGTGGGGGGTACGAGCAGTACTTC. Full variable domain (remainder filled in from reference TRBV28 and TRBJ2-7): DVKVTQSSRYLVKRTGEKVFLECVQDMDHENMFWYRQDPGLGLRLIYFSYDVKMKEKGDIPEGYSVSREKKERFSLILESASTNQTSMYLCASSGGYEQYFGPGTRLTVT.